The next 23 T cell receptor beta chains were all read from a single sample in a study of CD8 T cells in seronegative destructive rheumatoid arthritis. Using immunoSEQ multiplex PCR, the repertoire was profiled, and TCRdb retains in-frame clones only, with some absent. The data contain 13,000 or so clones, 75% to 90% of them seen just once; the ten biggest clones take up around 28%. The specimen sequenced was CD8+ T cells from blood. These receptors originate from a woman aged 25 to 55 with seronegative destructive rheumatoid arthritis.

The rearrangement links TRBV27 to TRBJ1-1; the match to TRBD1 covers 8 bases. The V gene's germline CDR1 is MNHEY and CDR2 SMNVEV (reference sequence). This CDR3 is built from 14 residues. V shed 9 bases, J shed 2 bases, and the junction held 8 bases outside the gene matches. Here the CDR3 reads CASSLTGENTEAFF. CDR3 in DNA: TGTGCCAGTTCTTTGACAGGGGAAAACACTGAAGCTTTCTTT.

The chain couples TRBV14 to TRBJ2-7; 7 bases agree with TRBD1. The length of the CDR3 is 12 residues. Losses at the gene ends were 5 bases for V and 2 bases for J; bases not matched to a gene: 0. Germline V gene data show CDR1 as SGHDN and CDR2 as FVKESK. The CDR3: CASSDRAYEQYF. CDR3 in DNA: TGTGCCAGCAGCGACAGGGCCTACGAGCAGTACTTC.

The V call is TRBV7-6, the J call TRBJ1-4, with 7 bases that match TRBD1. CDR3 size: 14 residues. Germline V gene data show CDR1 as SGHVS and CDR2 as FNYEAQ. Trimming cost V 5 bases and J 6 bases; bases outside gene matches: 6. The CDR3, as DNA: TGTGCCAGCAGCCGCAGGGGGACGTATGAAAAACTGTTTTTT. Its protein is CASSRRGTYEKLFF.

This chain uses TRBV6-5 with TRBJ1-1, with no clear D. V shed 3 bases and J shed 6 bases, with 11 bases lying between them. The CDR3 is made up of 13 amino acids. Germline assignment: CDR1 MNHEY and CDR2 SVGAGI. DNA for the CDR3: TGTGCCAGCAGTTATATCGGAGTCGCTGAAGCTTTCTTT. This encodes CASSYIGVAEAFF.

The chain joins TRBV10-2 to TRBJ2-1, with TRBD2 matching over 10 bases. This CDR3 has 16 residues. J gave up 4 bases and V 5 bases, and 8 bases lay outside the gene matches. Germline values: CDR1 WSHSY, CDR2 SAAADI. CDR3 bases: TGCGCCAGCAGTTTCGGACTAGCGGTTTTATACAATGAGCAGTTCTTC. This translates into CASSFGLAVLYNEQFF.

The sample holds a few counts of this clone. This chain connects TRBV29-1 to TRBJ2-3; 9 bases align to TRBD2. Per the germline V gene, CDR1 is SQVTM and CDR2 is ANQGSEA. The junction had 13 bases not matched to a gene; V was cut back by 0 bases and J by 6 bases. The CDR3 is made up of 17 amino acids. The chain's CDR3 is CSVEDRSGGLARDTQYF. CDR3 nucleotide sequence: TGCAGCGTTGAAGATAGAAGTGGGGGACTAGCTCGCGATACGCAGTATTTT.

The chain couples TRBV2 to TRBJ2-2, with 9 nucleotides matching TRBD2. The trim removed 7 bases at V and 5 bases at J, leaving 8 bases unmatched. There are 15 residues in the CDR3. CDR1 and CDR2 from the germline V gene are SNHLY and FYNNEI. The CDR3 coding sequence is TGTGCCAGCAAGCAGCGGGGGGAGGGGACCGGGGAGCTGTTTTTT. Translated: CASKQRGEGTGELFF.

This clone has just one count. The chain is built from TRBV7-9 and TRBJ2-1, with 10 bases that match TRBD2. CDR3 length equals 17 residues. The V and J ends lost 4 bases and 4 bases, in that order; junction bases with no gene match: 10. In germline, CDR1 is SEHNR, CDR2 FQNEAQ (reference sequence). CDR3 sequence reads: CASSSSALTSGYNEQFF. CDR3 DNA: TGTGCCAGCAGCTCCAGCGCGTTGACTAGCGGGTACAATGAGCAGTTCTTC.

The chain employs TRBV6-5 and TRBJ2-7; the match to TRBD2 covers 9 bases. Germline CDR1 is MNHEY and CDR2 is SVGAGI. The CDR3 runs to 15 residues. V lost 7 bases and J lost 6; bases outside the gene matches: 13. CDR3 loop: CASIRERGVSGEQYF. The CDR3 DNA is TGTGCCAGCATTAGGGAGCGGGGGGTGTCGGGCGAGCAGTACTTC.

The chain uses TRBV21-1 and TRBJ1-5. TRBV21-1 is assigned pseudogene status. CDR3 length: 11 residues. This CDR3 is CASRSHQPQHF. DNA of the CDR3: TGTGCCAGCAGGAGTCATCAGCCCCAGCATTTT.

The V call is TRBV7-3, the J call TRBJ2-1; 10 bases line up with TRBD2. V trimming: 5 bases; J trimming: 1 base; junction bases outside the gene matches: 5. The CDR3 is 16 residues long. Germline CDR1 and CDR2: SGHTA and FQGTGA. DNA of the CDR3: TGTGCCAGCAGCCCACTTAGCGGGGGGTCCTACAATGAGCAGTTCTTC. It codes for CASSPLSGGSYNEQFF.

The rearrangement links TRBV27 to TRBJ2-2; D is undetermined. CDR1 is MNHEY, CDR2 SMNVEV, per germline (reference sequence). Trimming removed 3 bases at V and 4 bases at J, with 9 bases between. The CDR3 covers 14 residues. CDR3 sequence: CASSFGRLTGELFF. CDR3 coding DNA: TGTGCCAGCAGTTTTGGCAGACTCACCGGGGAGCTGTTTTTT.

This chain joins TRBV5-8 and TRBJ2-2; D possibly corresponds to TRBD1 (5 bases). Trimming left V 3 bases short and J 1 base short, with 25 bases between. The CDR3 loop spans 20 amino acids. CDR1 is SGHTS, CDR2 YDEGEE, per germline. The CDR3 bases are TGTGCCAGCAGCTCCGTCGGGCCGGACACAAAAATCGGGAACACCGGGGAGCTGTTTTTT. This encodes CASSSVGPDTKIGNTGELFF.

J is TRBJ2-7 and V is TRBV6-4, with 11 bases identical to TRBD2. CDR1 is MRHNA and CDR2 is SNTAGT in the germline V gene. With 5 bases clipped from V and 2 bases from J, the junction kept 5 bases outside the gene matches. The CDR3 runs 15 residues. This CDR3 reads CASSSRTSGPYEQYV. The CDR3 DNA is TGTGCCAGCAGTAGCCGGACTAGCGGGCCCTACGAGCAGTACGTC.

This chain links TRBV11-2 with TRBJ2-7; 8 bases agree with TRBD1. V dropped 4 bases and J dropped 2; count of bases not matched to a gene: 13. CDR3 length: 17 amino acids. Looked up from germline, CDR1 is SGHAT and CDR2 is FQNNGV. In DNA form, the CDR3 reads TGTGCCAGCAGCTCCCTAGTGACAGGGGCAGATCCCTACGAGCAGTACTTC. Its protein product is CASSSLVTGADPYEQYF.

This chain uses TRBV2 with TRBJ2-5; 7 bases match TRBD1. V lost 5 bases to trimming and J lost 2 bases; unmatched junction nucleotides: 8. Germline CDR1 is SNHLY and CDR2 is FYNNEI. The CDR3 extends over 15 amino acids. DNA of the CDR3: TGTGCCAGCAGTACTCATCCGGGACAGCAAGAGACCCAGTACTTC. This sequence encodes CASSTHPGQQETQYF.

The chain is built from TRBV10-3 and TRBJ2-2; possibly TRBD2 for D (5 bases). CDR1 is ENHRY, CDR2 SYGVKD, per germline. V shed 0 bases and J shed 0 bases, with 11 bases lying between them. The CDR3 has 17 amino acids. The CDR3, as DNA: TGTGCCATCAGTGAGTCGAATAGCGTCGCGAACACCGGGGAGCTGTTTTTT. It codes for CAISESNSVANTGELFF.

V is TRBV7-9 and J is TRBJ2-2; TRBD1 might be the D (6 bases). Germline loops: CDR1 SEHNR, CDR2 FQNEAQ (reference sequence). V lost 6 bases to trimming and J lost 1 base, with 9 bases between them. The CDR3 contains 14 residues. CDR3 in amino acids: CASSSQGNTGELFF. DNA of the CDR3: TGTGCCAGCAGTTCACAGGGGAACACCGGGGAGCTGTTTTTT.

The V gene is TRBV6-5, the J gene TRBJ1-1, with D tentatively TRBD1 (5 bases). Germline loops: CDR1 MNHEY, CDR2 SVGAGI. V shed 6 bases and J shed 5 bases, with 13 bases lying between them. The CDR3 spans 13 residues. CDR3 region: CASSPQGWTEAFF. CDR3 DNA sequence: TGTGCCAGCAGCCCTCAGGGATGGACTGAAGCTTTCTTT.

This chain uses TRBV4-2 with TRBJ2-3; 7 bases are a match to TRBD2. Germline CDR1 and CDR2: LGHNA and YNFKEQ. V trimming: 4 bases; J trimming: 2 bases; junction bases outside the gene matches: 12. The CDR3 is 17 residues long. The CDR3 loop is CASSLLLSGEPTDTQYF. The CDR3 region has the DNA TGTGCCAGCAGCCTCCTTCTGAGCGGGGAGCCCACAGATACGCAGTATTTT.

The V and J genes are TRBV7-6 and TRBJ2-1, with 7 bases identical to TRBD1. V gave up 1 base and J gave up 4 bases; unmatched junction bases: 1. The CDR3 contains 14 residues. CDR1 SGHVS and CDR2 FNYEAQ come from the germline V gene. In nucleotides, the CDR3 is TGTGCCAGCAGCTTAGGGGGACAGTACAATGAGCAGTTCTTC. As protein: CASSLGGQYNEQFF. Full variable domain (rest looked up from reference TRBV7-6 and TRBJ2-1): GAGVSQSPRYKVTKRGQDVALRCDPISGHVSLYWYRQALGQGPEFLTYFNYEAQQDKSGLPNDRFSAERPEGSISTLTIQRTEQRDSAMYRCASSLGGQYNEQFFGPGTRLTVL.

This chain connects TRBV27 to TRBJ1-1, with D possibly TRBD1 on 6 matching bases. Trimming took off 4 bases at V and 1 base at J, with 7 bases between the two ends. This CDR3 is built from 13 residues. Germline CDR1 and CDR2: MNHEY and SMNVEV (reference sequence). The CDR3 bases are TGTGCCAGCAGTTGGGGACAGAACACTGAAGCTTTCTTT. It specifies CASSWGQNTEAFF.

The chain uses TRBV6-1 and TRBJ2-5; 7 bases fit TRBD1. The CDR3 covers 15 residues. V lost 3 bases to trimming and J lost 5 bases; unmatched junction nucleotides: 9. Looked up from germline, CDR1 is MNHNS and CDR2 is SASEGT. Here the CDR3 DNA reads TGTGCCAGCAGTGACCAGGGGGACCGATGGGAGACCCAGTACTTC. Amino acid sequence: CASSDQGDRWETQYF.